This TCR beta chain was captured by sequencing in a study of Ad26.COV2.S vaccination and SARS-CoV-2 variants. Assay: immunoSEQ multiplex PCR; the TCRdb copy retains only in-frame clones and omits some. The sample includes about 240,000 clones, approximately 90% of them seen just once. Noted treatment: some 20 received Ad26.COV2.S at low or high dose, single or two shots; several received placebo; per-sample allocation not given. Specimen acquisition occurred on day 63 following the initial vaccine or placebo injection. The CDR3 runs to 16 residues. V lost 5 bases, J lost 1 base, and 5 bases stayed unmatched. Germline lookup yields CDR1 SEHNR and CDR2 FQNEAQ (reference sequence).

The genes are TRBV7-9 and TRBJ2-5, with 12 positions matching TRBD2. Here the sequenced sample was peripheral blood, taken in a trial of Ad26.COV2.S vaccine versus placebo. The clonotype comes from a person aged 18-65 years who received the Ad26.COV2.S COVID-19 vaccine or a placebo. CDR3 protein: CASSELAGGPQETQYF. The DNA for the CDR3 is TGTGCCAGCAGCGAACTAGCGGGGGGCCCCCAAGAGACCCAGTACTTC.